Shown below are 15 T cell receptor beta chains from a single sample sequenced in a study of OX40 agonist ivuxolimab in advanced cancers. TCRdb's table, derived via immunoSEQ multiplex PCR, lists solely in-frame clones and lacks some. The sample shows more than 20,000 clones, under 80% of them seen only once. Sequences were derived from CD4+ or CD8+ T cells sorted from blood, sampled in a trial of the OX40 agonist ivuxolimab. These receptor sequences come from an adult with an advanced solid tumor such as melanoma, head and neck, liver or kidney cancer.

In its sample, this clone was seen a few times. The DNA of the CDR3 is TGTGCCATCCGAAAGTCCGGACAGTTAAACACTGAAGCTTTCTTT. Translating it yields CAIRKSGQLNTEAFF. The chain links TRBV10-3 to TRBJ1-1; a weak D match, TRBD1 (6 bases). Trimming pared 8 bases from V and 2 bases from J, leaving 18 bases between. Germline assignment: CDR1 ENHRY and CDR2 SYGVKD. The CDR3 has 15 amino acids.

This sequence joins TRBV9 and TRBJ1-1; tentatively, D is TRBD1 (5 bases). The CDR3 is made up of 14 amino acids. Trimming pared 0 bases from V and 1 base from J, leaving 7 bases between. CDR1 is SGDLS, CDR2 YYNGEE, per germline. CDR3 DNA: TGTGCCAGCAGCGTAGCGGGGGGGAACACTGAAGCTTTCTTT. Its translation: CASSVAGGNTEAFF.

J is TRBJ1-3 and V is TRBV6-5; D perhaps matches TRBD1 (5 bases). This CDR3 contains 13 residues. Per the germline V gene, CDR1 is MNHEY and CDR2 is SVGAGI. The germline V and J ends were trimmed by 6 bases and 6 bases, with 12 bases remaining between them. The CDR3 nucleotides are TGTGCCAGCAGGTCGACAGAGGCAAACACCATATATTTT. It encodes CASRSTEANTIYF.

The chain carries TRBV5-1 and TRBJ2-5; 11 positions match TRBD2. Germline CDR1 SGHRS, CDR2 YFSETQ. This CDR3 spans 16 amino acids. Unmatched junction bases numbered 6, after V lost 2 bases and J lost 3 bases. In nucleotides, the CDR3 is TGCGCCAGCAGCTTAACTAGCGGGGGCCCTGAAGAGACCCAGTACTTC. Its translation is CASSLTSGGPEETQYF.

The chain is built from TRBV4-1 and TRBJ2-5; 8 bases map to TRBD2. Germline assignment: CDR1 MGHRA and CDR2 YSYEKL. Losses at the gene ends were 7 bases for V and 7 bases for J; bases not matched to a gene: 20. This CDR3 is 17 amino acids long. The DNA for the CDR3 is TGCGCCAGCAATGATCCAAGTCGGGGGGGGCTGGAGAGGACCCAGTACTTC. Residues: CASNDPSRGGLERTQYF.

V usage is TRBV5-1 and J usage is TRBJ2-7; D may be TRBD2 (5 bases). Germline V gene data show CDR1 as SGHRS and CDR2 as YFSETQ. The CDR3 covers 15 residues. Trimming took off 0 bases at V and 2 bases at J, with 12 bases between the two ends. CDR3 DNA: TGCGCCAGCAGCTTGGGTTGGGAGATCGCCTACGAGCAGTACTTC. It yields the protein CASSLGWEIAYEQYF.

The J gene is TRBJ1-2, the V gene TRBV6-1; D gene uncertain. This CDR3 is 16 amino acids long. The V end was cut by 4 bases, the J end by 0 bases, with 15 bases between. The germline CDR1 and CDR2 sequences are MNHNS and SASEGT. CDR3 in DNA: TGTGCCAGCAGTGGCCTAGGAGTCGATGCTAACTATGGCTACACCTTC. Its translation: CASSGLGVDANYGYTF.

This clone was found a few times. The rearrangement joins TRBV19 to TRBJ1-1; possibly TRBD1 for D (6 bases). There are 13 residues in the CDR3. Germline CDR1 LNHDA, CDR2 SQIVND (reference sequence). Trimming removed 3 bases at V and 11 bases at J, with 16 bases between. The DNA of the CDR3 is TGTGCCAGTAGTATCCCCACCTCGCAGGGGGCTTTCTTT. As protein: CASSIPTSQGAFF.

This chain connects TRBV23-1 to TRBJ1-1, with TRBD1 matching 7 bases. TRBV23-1 is filed as an ORF, its function uncertain. The CDR3 has 18 residues. The V and J ends lost 6 bases and 4 bases, in that order; junction bases with no gene match: 20. The CDR3 loop is CASRPKQGPVSRSTEAFF. As DNA, the CDR3 is TGCGCCAGCAGGCCGAAACAGGGGCCAGTGAGTCGTAGCACTGAAGCTTTCTTT.

V gene TRBV19 combines with J gene TRBJ2-3, with unresolved D. The V gene lost 9 bases and the J gene lost 2 bases, with 15 bases spanning the gap. The CDR3 is 14 amino acids. Germline values: CDR1 LNHDA, CDR2 SQIVND (reference sequence). The CDR3 DNA reads as TGTGCCAGCCGAGGCATGCGTGTCACAGATACGCAGTATTTT. The encoded protein is CASRGMRVTDTQYF.

The CDR3 region has the DNA TGTGCCAGCGAAACGGACAGCTACGAGCAGTACTTC. This sequence encodes CASETDSYEQYF. This sequence joins TRBV2 and TRBJ2-7; tentative D call: TRBD1 (6 bases). Germline V CDR1 and CDR2: SNHLY, FYNNEI. There are 12 residues in the CDR3. The V end was cut by 8 bases, the J end by 3 bases, with 11 bases between.

The chain has TRBV10-2 and TRBJ2-7; possible D gene TRBD1, 6 bases. The germline V gene has CDR1 WSHSY and CDR2 SAAADI. The CDR3 length is 12 residues. Trimming stripped 5 bases from V and 6 bases from J, with 11 bases between. CDR3 coding DNA: TGCGCCAGCAGTAACCAGGGGTTCGAGCAGTACTTC. Translating it yields CASSNQGFEQYF.

This clone occurred a few times. V is TRBV2 and J is TRBJ1-1; TRBD1 might be the D (6 bases). CDR3 length: 12 residues. The germline V gene has CDR1 SNHLY and CDR2 FYNNEI. The V end was cut by 5 bases, the J end by 3 bases, with 7 bases between. The CDR3 nucleotides are TGTGCCAGCAGTCAGGGGTACACTGAAGCTTTCTTT. Translation: CASSQGYTEAFF.

This chain links TRBV7-2 with TRBJ1-6; D is ambiguous. Germline V gives CDR1 SGHTA, CDR2 FQGNSA. The CDR3 spans 15 residues. Trimming shortened V by 5 bases and J by 5 bases, and 13 bases separated the two germline ends. The CDR3 region is CASSAKEVHNSPLHF. DNA of the CDR3: TGTGCCAGCAGCGCGAAGGAGGTCCATAATTCACCCCTCCACTTT.

The gene calls are TRBV28 and TRBJ1-1; TRBD1 aligns across 10 bases. J gave up 5 bases and V 3 bases, and 3 bases lay outside the gene matches. The CDR3 is 14 amino acids. Germline V gene lookup returns CDR1 MDHEN and CDR2 SYDVKM. The CDR3 DNA sequence: TGTGCCAGCAGTTTCGACAGGGGGCATACTGAAGCTTTCTTT. It codes for CASSFDRGHTEAFF.